The TCR beta chain under discussion was sequenced for a study of spatial heterogeneity in lung cancer. Across the whole study: From matched bulk RNA-seq came a T cell module score, which showed a strong correlation with TCR transcript counts in tumor regions. TCR and UMI combinations that were unique each appeared, on average, more than ten times in raw reads. Findings and caveats of the study: Counts of expanded alpha and beta TCRs within tumors tracked the tumor nonsynonymous mutation count.

Regarding time point: sample taken at primary tumor resection. Sequencing was performed on whole RNA extracted from tumor and nontumor lung tissue, or from frozen PBMC, and the material was left unsorted. V trimming: 0 bases; J trimming: 3 bases; junction bases outside the gene matches: 6. CDR1 MNHNS and CDR2 SASEGT come from the germline V gene. The CDR3 extends over 17 amino acids. This clonotype was seen ten or more times. Its target is unknown. The library was prepared for alpha chains; this beta chain is a stray read, so its frequency means little. Using its own MiXCR run on the 5' RACE reads, TCRdb lists one record per CDR3 protein. Among 7,500 to 8,000 distinct CDR3 sequences listed, over 5.5% were seen once.

This sample comprised lung tumor tissue, obtained at surgery. This clonotype was obtained from a female donor with early-stage non-small cell lung cancer. The gene calls are TRBV6-1 and TRBJ2-3, with 10 nucleotides matching TRBD2. As DNA, the CDR3 is TGTGCCAGCAGTGAAGCCCTGCCTAGCGGGAGTACAGATACGCAGTATTTT. Its protein is CASSEALPSGSTDTQYF.